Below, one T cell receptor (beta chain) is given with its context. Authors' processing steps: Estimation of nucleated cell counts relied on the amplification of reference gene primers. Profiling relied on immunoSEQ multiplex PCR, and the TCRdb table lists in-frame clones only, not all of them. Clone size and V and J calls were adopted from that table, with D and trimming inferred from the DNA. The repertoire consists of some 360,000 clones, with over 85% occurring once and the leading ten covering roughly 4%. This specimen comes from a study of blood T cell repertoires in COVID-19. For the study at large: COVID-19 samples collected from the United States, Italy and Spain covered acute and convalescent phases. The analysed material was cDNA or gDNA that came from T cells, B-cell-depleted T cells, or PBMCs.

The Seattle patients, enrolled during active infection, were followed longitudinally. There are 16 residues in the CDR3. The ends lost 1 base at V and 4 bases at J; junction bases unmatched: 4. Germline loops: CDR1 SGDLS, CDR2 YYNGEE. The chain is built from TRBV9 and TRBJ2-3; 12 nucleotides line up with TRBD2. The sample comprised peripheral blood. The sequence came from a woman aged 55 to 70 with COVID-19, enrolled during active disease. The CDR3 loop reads CASSVLAGGVADTQYF. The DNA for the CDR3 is TGTGCCAGCAGCGTACTAGCGGGGGGGGTAGCAGATACGCAGTATTTT.